One sample yielded the 9 T cell receptor beta chains listed below, sequenced in a study of PD-L1 blockade in urothelial cancer. Method: immunoSEQ multiplex PCR; TCRdb's copy keeps in-frame clones and lacks some. The sample gives some 27,000 clones, approximately 79% of which show up once; roughly 2.1% is in the top ten. Sequences were derived from PBMCs, sampled around atezolizumab (anti-PD-L1) treatment. These receptors all come from a man aged 50 to 60 with urothelial cancer.

This clone has more than one count but fewer than ten. The V call is TRBV28, the J call TRBJ1-2; D perhaps matches TRBD1 (6 bases). With 2 bases removed from V and 6 bases from J, the gap between germline ends came to 13 bases. The CDR3 totals 14 residues. Germline loops: CDR1 MDHEN, CDR2 SYDVKM. The CDR3 protein is CASSLTFPGDGYTF. The CDR3 DNA sequence: TGTGCCAGCAGTTTAACCTTTCCAGGGGATGGCTACACCTTC.

This sequence joins TRBV5-4 and TRBJ1-3; D is perhaps TRBD1 (6 bases). V was trimmed by 4 bases and J by 3 bases, leaving 17 bases between them. The CDR3 contains 16 residues. The V gene's germline CDR1 is SGHNT and CDR2 YYREEE (reference sequence). This CDR3 is CASSPGQTARGNTIYF. DNA of the CDR3: TGTGCCAGCAGCCCTGGACAGACCGCTCGTGGAAACACCATATATTTT.

The chain carries TRBV11-3 and TRBJ2-3, with a weak D call TRBD2 (6 bases). Trimming cost V 3 bases and J 2 bases, with 12 bases left between them. CDR3 length: 15 amino acids. Germline V gene sequence: CDR1 SGHNT, CDR2 YENEEA. The CDR3: CASSFEAGFTDTQYF. The CDR3 DNA reads TGTGCCAGCAGCTTCGAGGCGGGGTTCACAGATACGCAGTATTTT.

V usage is TRBV19 and J usage is TRBJ1-4, with 8 bases fitting TRBD1. The CDR3 totals 16 residues. Trimming took 10 bases from V and 6 from J; bases not matched to a gene: 16. In germline, CDR1 is LNHDA, CDR2 SQIVND (reference sequence). The DNA of the CDR3 is TGTGCCACCTCCCCCGGGTCAGGGACAGGCCATGAAAAACTGTTTTTT. Protein: CATSPGSGTGHEKLFF.

The chain recombines TRBV7-3 with TRBJ2-2; TRBD1 agrees at 7 bases. The trim removed 5 bases at V and 4 bases at J, leaving 4 bases unmatched. Germline CDR1 and CDR2: SGHTA and FQGTGA. The CDR3 sequence is 14 residues long. The CDR3, as DNA: TGTGCCAGCAGCCCGGGACAGCTCACCGGGGAGCTGTTTTTT. Its protein is CASSPGQLTGELFF.

The genes are TRBV2 and TRBJ2-2, with D perhaps TRBD2 (6 bases). The length of the CDR3 is 14 residues. Trimming shortened V by 7 bases and J by 4 bases, and 13 bases separated the two germline ends. Germline V gene data show CDR1 as SNHLY and CDR2 as FYNNEI. CDR3 sequence (DNA): TGTGCCAGCAATCCTCTCGGGGGCACCGGGGAGCTGTTTTTT. It specifies CASNPLGGTGELFF.

The chain employs TRBV7-6 and TRBJ1-2, with no clear D. The CDR3 has 14 residues. Germline-derived CDR1 and CDR2 are SGHVS and FNYEAQ. Trimming pared 5 bases from V and 1 base from J, leaving 11 bases between. The CDR3 region is CASSQSPNNYGYTF. DNA of the CDR3: TGTGCCAGCAGCCAGTCCCCAAATAACTATGGCTACACCTTC.

CDR3 in DNA: TGTGCCAGCTCACCACCGTGGGGCCCCTACGAGCAGTACTTC. Translation gives CASSPPWGPYEQYF. The rearrangement links TRBV18 to TRBJ2-7; D perhaps matches TRBD1 (5 bases). This CDR3 spans 14 amino acids. Between the trimmed V and J ends, which lost 0 bases and 2 bases, there was a span of 8 bases. The germline CDR1 and CDR2 sequences are KGHSH and LQKENI.

The chain has TRBV18 and TRBJ1-2, with D maybe TRBD1 (6 bases). This CDR3 spans 16 amino acids. V was trimmed by 1 base and J by 6 bases, leaving 18 bases between them. From germline, CDR1 is KGHSH and CDR2 LQKENI. The CDR3 loop is CASSPQTGQPDDGYTF. The CDR3 DNA follows: TGTGCCAGCTCACCACAAACAGGACAGCCGGACGATGGCTACACCTTC. The variable domain in full, completed from reference TRBV18 and TRBJ1-2, reads NAGVMQNPRHLVRRRGQEARLRCSPMKGHSHVYWYRQLPEEGLKFMVYLQKENIIDESGMPKERFSAEFPKEGPSILRIQQVVRGDSAAYFCASSPQTGQPDDGYTFGSGTRLTVV.